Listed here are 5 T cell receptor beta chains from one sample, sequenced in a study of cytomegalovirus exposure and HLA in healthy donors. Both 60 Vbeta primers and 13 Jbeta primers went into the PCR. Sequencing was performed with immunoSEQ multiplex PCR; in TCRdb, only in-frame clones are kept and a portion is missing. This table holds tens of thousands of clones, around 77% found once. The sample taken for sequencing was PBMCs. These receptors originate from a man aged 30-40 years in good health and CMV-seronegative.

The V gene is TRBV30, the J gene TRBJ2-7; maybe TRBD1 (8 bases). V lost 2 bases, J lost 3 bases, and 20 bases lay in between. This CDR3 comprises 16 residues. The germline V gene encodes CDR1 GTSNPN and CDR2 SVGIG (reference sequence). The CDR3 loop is CAWSHRQGRGLYEQYF. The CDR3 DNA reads TGTGCCTGGAGTCACAGACAGGGGAGGGGGCTCTACGAGCAGTACTTC. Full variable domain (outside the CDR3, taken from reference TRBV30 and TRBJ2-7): SQTIHQWPATLVQPVGSPLSLECTVEGTSNPNLYWYRQAAGRGLQLLFYSVGIGQISSEVPQNLSASRPQDRQFILSSKKLLLSDSGFYLCAWSHRQGRGLYEQYFGPGTRLTVT.

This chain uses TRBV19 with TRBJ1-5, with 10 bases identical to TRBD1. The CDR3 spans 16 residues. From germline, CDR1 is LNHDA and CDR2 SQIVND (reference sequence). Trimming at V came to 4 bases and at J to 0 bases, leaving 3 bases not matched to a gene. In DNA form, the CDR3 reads TGTGCCAGTAGTAGCGGGACAGGGGATAGCAATCAGCCCCAGCATTTT. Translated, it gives CASSSGTGDSNQPQHF.

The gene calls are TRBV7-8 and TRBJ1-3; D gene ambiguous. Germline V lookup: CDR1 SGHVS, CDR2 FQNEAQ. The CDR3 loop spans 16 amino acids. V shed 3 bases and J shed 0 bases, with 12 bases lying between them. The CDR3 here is CASSLTPQISGNTIYF. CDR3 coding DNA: TGTGCCAGCAGCTTGACACCTCAAATCTCTGGAAACACCATATATTTT.

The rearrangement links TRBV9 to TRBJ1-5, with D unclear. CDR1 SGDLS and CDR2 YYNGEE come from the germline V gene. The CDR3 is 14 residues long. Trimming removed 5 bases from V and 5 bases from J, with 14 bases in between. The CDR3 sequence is CASSRGQRDQPQHF. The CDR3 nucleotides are TGTGCCAGCAGTAGAGGTCAACGAGATCAGCCCCAGCATTTT.

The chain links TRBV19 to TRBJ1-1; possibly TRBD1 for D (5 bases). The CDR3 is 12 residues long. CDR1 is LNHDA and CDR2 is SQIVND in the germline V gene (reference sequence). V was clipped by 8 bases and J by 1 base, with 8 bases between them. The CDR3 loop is CASGHPNTEAFF. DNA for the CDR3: TGTGCCAGTGGACACCCGAACACTGAAGCTTTCTTT.